The source of this TCR beta chain is a study of Ad26.COV2.S vaccination and SARS-CoV-2 variants. Study details: Ad26.COV2.S given intramuscularly, once or twice 56 days apart. Study observations and caveats: The analyses of TCR breadth and depth may have understated the size of total T cell responses.

Repertoires were generated with immunoSEQ multiplex PCR, while TCRdb's copy carries only in-frame clones and drops some. Of about 680,000 clones listed, roughly nine tenths are singletons. Treatment defined: about 20 received Ad26.COV2.S at low or high dose, single or two shots; a few received placebo; per-sample allocation not given. Sampling was done on day 63 after the first vaccine or placebo injection. Boston supplied an adult donor aged 18-55 years. Concerning this clone itself: Antigen unknown.

The junction had 6 bases not matched to a gene; V was cut back by 8 bases and J by 5 bases. Germline assignment: CDR1 MNHEY and CDR2 SVGAGI. The CDR3 totals 14 residues. The genes are TRBV6-5 and TRBJ2-2; 9 bases fit TRBD1. The clonotype comes from a person between 18 and 65 years old who received the Ad26.COV2.S COVID-19 vaccine or a placebo. The sample in question was peripheral blood, obtained in a trial of Ad26.COV2.S vaccine versus placebo. Written as DNA, the CDR3 is TGTGCCAGCCGGCAACAGGGGGCGACCGGGGAGCTGTTTTTT. It encodes CASRQQGATGELFF.